This T cell receptor (beta chain) was sequenced in a study of cytomegalovirus exposure and HLA in healthy donors. The PCR made use of 60 Vbeta and 13 Jbeta primers. Sequenced by immunoSEQ multiplex PCR; TCRdb stores in-frame clones only, minus some. The profile shows roughly 200,000 clones, around 90% of them singletons. V lost 3 bases to trimming and J lost 4 bases; unmatched junction nucleotides: 4. The CDR3 runs 16 residues. Germline V gives CDR1 KGHSH, CDR2 LQKENI. Sequenced input: PBMCs. This chain connects TRBV18 to TRBJ2-2; 11 bases line up with TRBD2. This receptor was identified in a boy younger than 10 in good health and CMV-seronegative. The CDR3: CASSPIAGGPTGELFF. The CDR3 DNA reads TGTGCCAGCTCACCCATAGCGGGAGGGCCCACCGGGGAGCTGTTTTTT.